The subject of this entry is one T cell receptor (beta chain). Its cognate antigen is unknown. The identical CDR3 is also encoded by other nucleotide sequences in the sample. V lost 2 bases, J lost 5 bases, and 2 bases lay in between. Germline V CDR1 and CDR2: LNHDA, SQIVND (reference sequence). The CDR3 extends over 11 amino acids. These data originate in a study of beta chain features in type 1 diabetes. Findings and caveats of the study: Patients with Type 1 diabetes showed moderately but significantly shorter TCRB CDR3s in all four CD4+ subsets.

All of the isolated RNA was reverse transcribed, so expressed TCRB transcripts were sequenced. The assay was immunoSEQ multiplex PCR, and TCRdb's table has in-frame clones only and misses some. The sample holds roughly 150,000 clones, 6.5% to 8.5% seen once. The source is a woman under 30 with type 1 diabetes. The rearrangement uses TRBV19 and TRBJ2-3; D not certain. Sequencing input: central memory CD4+ T cells from blood. This CDR3 reads CASSIRDTQYF. The CDR3 DNA follows: TGTGCCAGTAGTATACGAGATACGCAGTATTTT.